This T cell receptor (beta chain) was sequenced in a study of glioma-infiltrating T cells after dendritic cell vaccination. The overall study: Patients had newly diagnosed or recurrent glioblastoma and received dendritic cell vaccines.

Germline V lookup: CDR1 SGDLS, CDR2 YYNGEE. Deletions cut 1 base from V and 5 bases from J, with 9 bases between. This CDR3 has 13 amino acids. Time point specified: after dendritic cell vaccination, including at tumor progression/relapse. Generated by immunoSEQ multiplex PCR, the TCRdb table keeps only in-frame clones and is missing some. The data show fewer than 60,000 clones, 89% seen once. Sequencing used blood, obtained after dendritic cell vaccination. The rearrangement uses TRBV9 and TRBJ2-5; D is uncertain. The source is a human donor with glioblastoma. CDR3 sequence reads: CASSVTSRETQYF. Written as DNA, the CDR3 is TGTGCCAGCAGCGTAACTTCCCGGGAGACCCAGTACTTC.